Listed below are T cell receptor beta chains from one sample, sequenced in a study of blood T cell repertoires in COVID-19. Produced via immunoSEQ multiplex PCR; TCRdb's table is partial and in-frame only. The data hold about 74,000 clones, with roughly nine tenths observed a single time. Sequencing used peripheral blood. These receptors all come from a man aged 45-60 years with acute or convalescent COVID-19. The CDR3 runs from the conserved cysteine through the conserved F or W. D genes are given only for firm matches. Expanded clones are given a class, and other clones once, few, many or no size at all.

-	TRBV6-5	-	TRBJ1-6	CASRPGQPNSPLHF	TGTGCCAGCAGGCCAGGACAGCCCAATTCACCCCTCCACTTT
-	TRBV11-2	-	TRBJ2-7	CASSPQGYEQYF	TGTGCCAGCAGCCCACAGGGTTACGAGCAGTACTTC
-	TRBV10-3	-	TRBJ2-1	CAISESLAEGPVYNEQFF	TGTGCCATCAGTGAGTCCTTGGCGGAGGGTCCGGTCTACAATGAGCAGTTCTTC
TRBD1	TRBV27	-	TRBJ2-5	CASRQGFLQETQYF	TGTGCCAGCAGACAGGGGTTCCTCCAAGAGACCCAGTACTTC
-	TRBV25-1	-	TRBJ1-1	CASSESQGRVAEAFF	TGTGCCAGCAGTGAATCCCAGGGCCGGGTGGCTGAAGCTTTCTTT
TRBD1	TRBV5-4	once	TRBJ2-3	CASSADRGLDTQYF	TGTGCCAGCAGCGCTGACAGGGGATTAGATACGCAGTATTTT
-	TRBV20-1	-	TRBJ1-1	CSARNTEAFF	TGCAGTGCCCGGAACACTGAAGCTTTCTTT
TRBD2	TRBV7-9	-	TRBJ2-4	CASSWDYLNIQYF	TGTGCCAGCAGCTGGGACTACTTAAACATTCAGTACTTC
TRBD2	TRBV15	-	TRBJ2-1	CATSRRGTSGIYNEQFF	TGTGCCACCAGCCGCAGAGGGACTAGCGGGATTTACAATGAGCAGTTCTTC
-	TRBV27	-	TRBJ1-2	CASSPLALGDGYTF	TGTGCCAGCAGCCCCTTAGCCTTAGGGGATGGCTACACCTTC
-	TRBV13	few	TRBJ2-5	CASSLDRSDSEETQYF	TGTGCCAGCAGCTTAGATCGTAGTGACAGTGAAGAGACCCAGTACTTC
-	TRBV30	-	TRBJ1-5	CAWDGGHNQPQHF	TGTGCCTGGGACGGGGGGCATAATCAGCCCCAGCATTTT
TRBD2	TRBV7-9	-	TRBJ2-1	CASSSLRSGRGGWNEQFF	TGTGCCAGCAGCTCGCTCCGGTCCGGACGCGGGGGTTGGAATGAGCAGTTCTTC
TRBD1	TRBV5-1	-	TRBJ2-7	CASSLQRQGDHEQYF	TGCGCCAGCAGCCTACAACGGCAGGGGGACCACGAGCAGTACTTC
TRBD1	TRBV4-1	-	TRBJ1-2	CASSQGLPGGTYGYTF	TGCGCCAGCAGCCAAGGTTTGCCAGGGGGAACCTATGGCTACACCTTC
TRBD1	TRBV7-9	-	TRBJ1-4	CASSQGTDHEKLFF	TGTGCCAGCAGCCAAGGGACAGATCATGAAAAACTGTTTTTT
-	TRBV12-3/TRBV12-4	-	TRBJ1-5	CASSTGSGQPQHF	TGTGCCAGCAGTACAGGGAGCGGCCAGCCCCAGCATTTT
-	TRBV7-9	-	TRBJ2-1	CASSLALAYYNEQFF	TGTGCCAGCAGCTTAGCCCTAGCCTACTACAATGAGCAGTTCTTC
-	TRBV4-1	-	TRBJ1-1	CASSQVRTERRAFF	TGCGCCAGCAGCCAAGTCCGGACAGAACGCCGGGCTTTCTTT
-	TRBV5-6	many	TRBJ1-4	CASSLVLDEKLFF	TGTGCCAGCAGCTTGGTCTTAGATGAAAAACTGTTTTTT
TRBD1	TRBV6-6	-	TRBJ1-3	CASSPGTGSGNTIYF	TGTGCCAGCAGTCCCGGGACAGGGTCTGGAAACACCATATATTTT
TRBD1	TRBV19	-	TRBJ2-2	CASRPGQVAGELFF	TGTGCCAGTAGACCGGGACAGGTGGCCGGGGAGCTGTTTTTT
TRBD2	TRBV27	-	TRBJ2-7	CASSLLLAGLYEQYF	TGTGCCAGCAGTTTATTACTAGCGGGACTCTACGAGCAGTACTTC
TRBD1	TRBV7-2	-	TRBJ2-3	CASSKRTGGTDTQYF	TGTGCCAGCAGCAAACGGACAGGGGGCACAGATACGCAGTATTTT
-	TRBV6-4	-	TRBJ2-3	CASSDSGNSADTQYF	TGTGCCAGCAGTGACTCCGGGAATAGCGCAGATACGCAGTATTTT
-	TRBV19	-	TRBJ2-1	CASSLGAYNEQFF	TGTGCCAGTAGTCTAGGAGCCTACAATGAGCAGTTCTTC
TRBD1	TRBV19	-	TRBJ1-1	CASKGQGQGEAFF	TGTGCCAGTAAAGGACAGGGGCAAGGTGAAGCTTTCTTT
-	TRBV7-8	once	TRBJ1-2	CASSLDWAYGYTF	TGTGCCAGCAGCTTAGATTGGGCCTATGGCTACACCTTC
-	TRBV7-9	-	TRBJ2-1	CASSFPGNEQFF	TGTGCCAGCAGCTTCCCGGGGAATGAGCAGTTCTTC
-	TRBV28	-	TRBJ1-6	CASRTLTGNSPLHF	TGTGCCAGCAGAACCCTTACAGGGAATTCACCCCTCCACTTT
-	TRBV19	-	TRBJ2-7	CASSIRLAHTNEQYF	TGTGCCAGTAGTATAAGGCTAGCACATACCAACGAGCAGTACTTC
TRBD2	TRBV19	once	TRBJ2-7	CASSPGLSYEQYF	TGTGCCAGTAGTCCGGGACTATCCTACGAGCAGTACTTC
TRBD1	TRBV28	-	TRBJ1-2	CAIGTGNYGYTF	TGTGCCATCGGGACAGGGAACTATGGCTACACCTTC
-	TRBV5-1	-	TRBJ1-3	CASSLGQYRSGNTIYF	TGCGCCAGCAGCTTGGGGCAGTACCGCTCTGGAAACACCATATATTTT
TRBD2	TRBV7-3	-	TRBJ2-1	CASSPNKAGALNEQFF	TGTGCCAGCAGCCCCAACAAAGCGGGAGCTCTTAATGAGCAGTTCTTC
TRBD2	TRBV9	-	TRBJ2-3	CASSQLAGGRDTQYF	TGTGCCAGCAGTCAACTAGCGGGGGGGCGAGATACGCAGTATTTT
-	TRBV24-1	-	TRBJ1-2	CATSDHRQPSYGYTF	TGTGCCACCAGTGATCATCGACAGCCCTCCTATGGCTACACCTTC
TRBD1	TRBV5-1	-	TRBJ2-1	CASSLTGGNEQFF	TGCGCCAGCAGCTTGACAGGGGGCAATGAGCAGTTCTTC
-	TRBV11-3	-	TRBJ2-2	CASSGGANTGELFF	TGTGCCAGCAGTGGCGGAGCTAACACCGGGGAGCTGTTTTTT
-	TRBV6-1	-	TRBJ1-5	CASSEGSYAPQHF	TGTGCCAGCAGTGAAGGCAGTTACGCGCCCCAGCATTTT
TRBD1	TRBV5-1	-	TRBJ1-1	CASSSQGATEAFF	TGCGCCAGCAGCTCCCAGGGGGCGACTGAAGCTTTCTTT
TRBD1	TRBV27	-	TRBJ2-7	CASSQGTGGVEQYF	TGTGCCAGCAGTCAGGGGACAGGGGGGGTCGAGCAGTACTTC
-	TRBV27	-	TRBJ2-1	CASSLSFLAAYNEQFF	TGTGCCAGCAGTTTATCGTTCCTAGCCGCCTACAATGAGCAGTTCTTC
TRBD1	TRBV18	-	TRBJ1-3	CASSQARPGTASGNTIYF	TGTGCCAGCTCCCAAGCCCGACCCGGGACAGCGTCTGGAAACACCATATATTTT
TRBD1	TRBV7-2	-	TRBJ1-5	CASSLNRGDYSNQPQHF	TGTGCCAGCAGCTTAAACAGGGGAGATTATAGCAATCAGCCCCAGCATTTT
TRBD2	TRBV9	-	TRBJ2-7	CASSPRTSREQYF	TGTGCCAGCAGCCCCAGGACTAGTCGGGAGCAGTACTTC
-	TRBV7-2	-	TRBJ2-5	CASSETRETQYF	TGTGCCAGCAGTGAGACAAGGGAGACCCAGTACTTC
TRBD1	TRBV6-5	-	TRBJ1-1	CASSTYRGNTEAFF	TGTGCCAGCAGTACCTACAGGGGTAACACTGAAGCTTTCTTT
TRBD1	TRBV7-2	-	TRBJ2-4	CASSPQGADSAKNIQYF	TGTGCCAGCAGCCCACAGGGGGCAGACTCAGCCAAAAACATTCAGTACTTC
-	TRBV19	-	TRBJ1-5	CASSIDPRMGEGYSNQPQHF	TGTGCCAGTAGTATAGACCCCAGGATGGGGGAGGGGTATAGCAATCAGCCCCAGCATTTT
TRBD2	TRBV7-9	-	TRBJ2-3	CASSLILAATDTQYF	TGTGCCAGCAGCTTAATCCTAGCGGCTACAGATACGCAGTATTTT